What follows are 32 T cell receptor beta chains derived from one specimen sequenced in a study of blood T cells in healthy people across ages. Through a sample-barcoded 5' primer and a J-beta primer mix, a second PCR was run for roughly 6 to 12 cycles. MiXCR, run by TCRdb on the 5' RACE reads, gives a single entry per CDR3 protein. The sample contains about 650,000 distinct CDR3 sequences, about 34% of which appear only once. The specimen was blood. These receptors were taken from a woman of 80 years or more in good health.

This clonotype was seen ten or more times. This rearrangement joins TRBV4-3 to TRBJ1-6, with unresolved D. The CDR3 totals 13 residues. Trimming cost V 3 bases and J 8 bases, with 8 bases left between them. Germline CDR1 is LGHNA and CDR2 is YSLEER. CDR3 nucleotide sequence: TGCGCCAGCAGCCAGGTTTTGGATTCACCCCTCCACTTT. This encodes CASSQVLDSPLHF.

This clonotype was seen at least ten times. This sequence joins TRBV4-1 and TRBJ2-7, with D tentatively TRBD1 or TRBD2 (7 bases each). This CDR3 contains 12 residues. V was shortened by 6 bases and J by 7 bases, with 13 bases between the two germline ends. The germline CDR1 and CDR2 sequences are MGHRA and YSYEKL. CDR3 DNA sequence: TGCGCCAGCAGACTCCAGGGGGGGGAGCAGTACTTC. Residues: CASRLQGGEQYF.

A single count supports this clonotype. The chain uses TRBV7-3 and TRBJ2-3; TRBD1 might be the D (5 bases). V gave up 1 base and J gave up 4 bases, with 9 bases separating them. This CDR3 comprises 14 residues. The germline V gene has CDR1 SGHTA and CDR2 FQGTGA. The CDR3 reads CASSLRQPPDTQYF. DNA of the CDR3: TGTGCCAGCAGCTTAAGACAGCCCCCAGATACGCAGTATTTT. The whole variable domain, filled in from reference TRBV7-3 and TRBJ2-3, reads GAGVSQTPSNKVTEKGKYVELRCDPISGHTALYWYRQSLGQGPEFLIYFQGTGAADDSGLPNDRFFAVRPEGSVSTLKIQRTERGDSAVYLCASSLRQPPDTQYFGPGTRLTVL.

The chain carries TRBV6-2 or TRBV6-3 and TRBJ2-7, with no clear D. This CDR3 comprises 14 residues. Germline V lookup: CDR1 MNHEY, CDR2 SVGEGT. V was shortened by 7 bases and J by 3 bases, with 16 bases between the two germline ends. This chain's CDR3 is CASTHLRWGYEQYF. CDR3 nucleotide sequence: TGTGCCAGCACCCACCTGAGGTGGGGCTACGAGCAGTACTTC.

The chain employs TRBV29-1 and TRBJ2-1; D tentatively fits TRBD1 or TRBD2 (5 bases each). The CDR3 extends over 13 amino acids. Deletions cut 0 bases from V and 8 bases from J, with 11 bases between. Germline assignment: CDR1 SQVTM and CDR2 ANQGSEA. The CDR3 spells CSVEDRVGHEQFF. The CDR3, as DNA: TGCAGCGTTGAAGATCGTGTGGGACATGAGCAGTTCTTC.

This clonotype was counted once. The DNA for the CDR3 is TGTGCCTGGAGTGTGACAGGGGGCATCTATGGCTACACCTTC. Its protein is CAWSVTGGIYGYTF. This chain connects TRBV30 to TRBJ1-2; the match to TRBD1 covers 10 bases. From germline, CDR1 is GTSNPN and CDR2 SVGIG (reference sequence). This CDR3 contains 14 residues. J was trimmed by 4 bases and V by 0 bases; bases with no gene match: 2.

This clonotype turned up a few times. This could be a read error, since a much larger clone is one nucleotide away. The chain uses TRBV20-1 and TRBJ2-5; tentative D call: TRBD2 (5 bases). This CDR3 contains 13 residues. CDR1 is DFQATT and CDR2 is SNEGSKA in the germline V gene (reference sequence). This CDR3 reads CSATGLRGKTRYF. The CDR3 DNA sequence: TGCAGTGCTACTGGACTTCGCGGAAAGACCCGGTACTTC.

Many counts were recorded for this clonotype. DNA of the CDR3: TGCGCCAGCAGCTTGGGGGACTTTGAAGAGACCCAGTACTTC. Residues: CASSLGDFEETQYF. This chain links TRBV5-1 with TRBJ2-5; D possibly corresponds to TRBD2 (6 bases). Germline V gives CDR1 SGHRS, CDR2 YFSETQ. This CDR3 region has 14 residues. The V end lost 0 bases, the J end lost 3 bases, and 9 bases lay between the germline ends.

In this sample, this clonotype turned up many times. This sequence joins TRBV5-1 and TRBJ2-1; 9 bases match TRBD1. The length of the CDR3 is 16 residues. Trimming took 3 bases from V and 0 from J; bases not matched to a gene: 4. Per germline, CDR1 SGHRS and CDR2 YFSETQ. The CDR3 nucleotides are TGCGCCAGCAGCTCTACAGGGGGCTTCTCCTACAATGAGCAGTTCTTC. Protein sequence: CASSSTGGFSYNEQFF.

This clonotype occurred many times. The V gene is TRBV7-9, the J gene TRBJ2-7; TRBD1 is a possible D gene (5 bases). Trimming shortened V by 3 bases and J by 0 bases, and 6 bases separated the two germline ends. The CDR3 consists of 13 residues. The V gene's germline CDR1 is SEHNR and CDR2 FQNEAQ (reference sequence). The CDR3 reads CASSFDSSYEQYF. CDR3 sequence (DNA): TGTGCCAGCAGCTTTGACAGCTCCTACGAGCAGTACTTC.

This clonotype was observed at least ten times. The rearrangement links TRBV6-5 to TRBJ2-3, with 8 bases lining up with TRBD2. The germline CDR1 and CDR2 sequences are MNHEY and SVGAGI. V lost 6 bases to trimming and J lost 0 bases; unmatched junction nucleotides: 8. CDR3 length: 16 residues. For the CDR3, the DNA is TGTGCCAGCAGCCGGGGGGGTCGTGCTAGCACAGATACGCAGTATTTT. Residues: CASSRGGRASTDTQYF.

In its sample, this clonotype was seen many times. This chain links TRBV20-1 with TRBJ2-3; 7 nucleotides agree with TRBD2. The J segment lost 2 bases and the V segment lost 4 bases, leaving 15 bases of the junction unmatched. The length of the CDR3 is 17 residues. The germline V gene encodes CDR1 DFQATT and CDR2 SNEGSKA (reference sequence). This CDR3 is CSATELSSGAYTDTQYF. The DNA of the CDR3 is TGCAGTGCTACCGAACTGTCTAGCGGAGCGTACACAGATACGCAGTATTTT.

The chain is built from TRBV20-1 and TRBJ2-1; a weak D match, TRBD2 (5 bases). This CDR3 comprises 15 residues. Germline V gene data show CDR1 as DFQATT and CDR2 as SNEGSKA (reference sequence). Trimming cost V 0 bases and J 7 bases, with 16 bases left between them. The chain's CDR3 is CSARDPAGPINEQFF. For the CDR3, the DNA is TGCAGTGCTAGAGATCCGGCGGGTCCCATTAATGAGCAGTTCTTC.

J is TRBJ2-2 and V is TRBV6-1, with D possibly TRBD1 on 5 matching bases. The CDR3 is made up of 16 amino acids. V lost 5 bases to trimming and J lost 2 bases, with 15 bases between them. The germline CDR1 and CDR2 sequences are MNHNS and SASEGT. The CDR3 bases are TGTGCCAGCAGTCCCCTAGACAGAGGAAACACCGGGGAGCTGTTTTTT. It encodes CASSPLDRGNTGELFF.

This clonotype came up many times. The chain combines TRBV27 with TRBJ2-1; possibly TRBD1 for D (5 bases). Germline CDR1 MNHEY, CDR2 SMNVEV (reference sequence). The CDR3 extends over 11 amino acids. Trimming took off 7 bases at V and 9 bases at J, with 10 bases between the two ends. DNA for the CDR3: TGTGCCAGCAAACAGGCCGGTGAGCAGTTCTTC. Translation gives CASKQAGEQFF.

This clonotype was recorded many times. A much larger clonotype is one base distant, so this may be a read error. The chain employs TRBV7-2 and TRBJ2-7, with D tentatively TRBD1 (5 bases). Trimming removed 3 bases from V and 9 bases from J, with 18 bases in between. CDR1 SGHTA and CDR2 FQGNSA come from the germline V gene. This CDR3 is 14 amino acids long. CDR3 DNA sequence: TGTGCCAGCAGCTTCCGAACAGGTCCCTCGGGGCAGTACTTC. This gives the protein CASSFRTGPSGQYF.

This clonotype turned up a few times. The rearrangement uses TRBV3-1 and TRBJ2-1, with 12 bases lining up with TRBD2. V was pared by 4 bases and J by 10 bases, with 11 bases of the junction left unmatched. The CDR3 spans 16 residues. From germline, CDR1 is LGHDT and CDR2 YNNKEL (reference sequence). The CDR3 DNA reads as TGTGCCAGCAGCCCTACTAGCGGGGGGCCGTCCTACGAGCAGTTCTTC. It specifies CASSPTSGGPSYEQFF.

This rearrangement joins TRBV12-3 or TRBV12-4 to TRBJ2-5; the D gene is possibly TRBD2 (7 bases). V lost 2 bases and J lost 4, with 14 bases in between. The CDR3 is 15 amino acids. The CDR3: CASSLWGGGGETQYF. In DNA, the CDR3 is TGTGCCAGCAGTTTATGGGGGGGGGGCGGAGAGACCCAGTACTTC.

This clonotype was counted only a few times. CDR3 DNA sequence: TGCAGCGTTGAAGATCCCCCTGGACAGGGGACTAGAATCTATGGCTACACCTTC. This sequence encodes CSVEDPPGQGTRIYGYTF. This sequence joins TRBV29-1 and TRBJ1-2, with 9 bases matching TRBD1. This CDR3 comprises 18 residues. Germline loops: CDR1 SQVTM, CDR2 ANQGSEA. V was pared by 0 bases and J by 4 bases, with 15 bases of the junction left unmatched.

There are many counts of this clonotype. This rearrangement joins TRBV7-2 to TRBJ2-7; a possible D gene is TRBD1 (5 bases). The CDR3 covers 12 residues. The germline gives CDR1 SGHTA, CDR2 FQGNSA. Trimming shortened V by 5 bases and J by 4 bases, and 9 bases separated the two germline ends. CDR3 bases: TGTGCCAGCAGCCCCGGACATTACGAGCAGTACTTC. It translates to CASSPGHYEQYF.

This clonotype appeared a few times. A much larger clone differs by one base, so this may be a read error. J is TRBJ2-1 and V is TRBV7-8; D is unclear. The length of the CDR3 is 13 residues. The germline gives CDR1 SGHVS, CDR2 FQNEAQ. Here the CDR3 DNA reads TGTGCCGGCAGCTTAGGAACCGGAGTGGAGCAGTTCTTC. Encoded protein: CAGSLGTGVEQFF.

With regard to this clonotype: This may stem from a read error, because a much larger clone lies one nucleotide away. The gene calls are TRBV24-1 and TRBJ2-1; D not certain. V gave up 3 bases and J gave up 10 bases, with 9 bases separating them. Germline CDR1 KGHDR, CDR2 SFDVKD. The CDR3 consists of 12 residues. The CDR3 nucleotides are TGTGCCACCAGTGATGGCCGTTCCGAGCAGTTCTTC. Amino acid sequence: CATSDGRSEQFF.

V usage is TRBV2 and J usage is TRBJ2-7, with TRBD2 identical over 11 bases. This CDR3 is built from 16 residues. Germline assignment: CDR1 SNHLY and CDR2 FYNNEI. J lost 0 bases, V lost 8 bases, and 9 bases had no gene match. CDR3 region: CASWDSGTSGSYEQYF. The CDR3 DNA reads TGTGCCAGCTGGGACTCCGGGACTAGCGGCTCCTACGAGCAGTACTTC. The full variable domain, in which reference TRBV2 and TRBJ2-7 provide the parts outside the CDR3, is EPEVTQTPSHQVTQMGQEVILRCVPISNHLYFYWYRQILGQKVEFLVSFYNNEISEKSEIFDDQFSVERPDGSNFTLKIRSTKLEDSAMYFCASWDSGTSGSYEQYFGPGTRLTVT.

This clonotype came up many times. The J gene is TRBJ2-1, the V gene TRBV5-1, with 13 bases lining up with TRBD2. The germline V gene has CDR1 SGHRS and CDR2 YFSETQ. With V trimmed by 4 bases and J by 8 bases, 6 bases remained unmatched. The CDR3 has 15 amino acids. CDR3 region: CASSKTSGGADEQFF. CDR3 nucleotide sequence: TGCGCCAGCAGCAAAACTAGCGGGGGGGCCGATGAGCAGTTCTTC.

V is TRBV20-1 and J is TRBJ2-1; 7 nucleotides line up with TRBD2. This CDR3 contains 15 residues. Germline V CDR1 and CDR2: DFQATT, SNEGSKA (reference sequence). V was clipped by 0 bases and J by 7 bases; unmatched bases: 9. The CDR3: CSARDSREAGNEQFF. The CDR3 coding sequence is TGCAGTGCTAGAGATTCACGGGAGGCCGGGAATGAGCAGTTCTTC.

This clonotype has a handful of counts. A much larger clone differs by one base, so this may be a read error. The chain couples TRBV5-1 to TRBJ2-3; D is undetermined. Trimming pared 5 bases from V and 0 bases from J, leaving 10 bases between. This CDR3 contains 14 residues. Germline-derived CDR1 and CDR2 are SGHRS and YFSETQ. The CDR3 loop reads CASRVGRSTDTQYF. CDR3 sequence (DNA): TGCGCCAGCAGAGTTGGCCGAAGCACAGATACGCAGTATTTT.

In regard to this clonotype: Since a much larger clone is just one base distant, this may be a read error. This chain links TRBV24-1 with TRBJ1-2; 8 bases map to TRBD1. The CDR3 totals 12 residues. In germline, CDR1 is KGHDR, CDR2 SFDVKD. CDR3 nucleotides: TGTGCCACCAGTGCGGGGGCAGGGGGCTACATCTTC. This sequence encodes CATSAGAGGYIF.

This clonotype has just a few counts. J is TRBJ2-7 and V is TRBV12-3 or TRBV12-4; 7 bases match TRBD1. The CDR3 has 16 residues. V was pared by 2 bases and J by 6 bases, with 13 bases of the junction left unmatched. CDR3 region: CASSLSQDRLRGEQYF. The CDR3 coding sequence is TGTGCCAGCAGTTTATCCCAGGACAGGCTTCGTGGCGAGCAGTACTTC.

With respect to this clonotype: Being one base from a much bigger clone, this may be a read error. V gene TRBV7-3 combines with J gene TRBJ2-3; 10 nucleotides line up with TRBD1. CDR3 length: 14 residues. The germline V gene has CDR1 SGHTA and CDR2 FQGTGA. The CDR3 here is CAGSTSRQGATQYF. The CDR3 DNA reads TGTGCCGGCAGCACCAGTAGACAGGGGGCTACGCAGTATTTT.

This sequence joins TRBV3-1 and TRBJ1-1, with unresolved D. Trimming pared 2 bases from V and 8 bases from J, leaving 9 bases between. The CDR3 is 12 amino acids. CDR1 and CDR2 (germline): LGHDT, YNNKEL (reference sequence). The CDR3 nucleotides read TGTGCCAGCAGCCAAACTAGGCAGGAAGCTTTCTTT. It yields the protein CASSQTRQEAFF.

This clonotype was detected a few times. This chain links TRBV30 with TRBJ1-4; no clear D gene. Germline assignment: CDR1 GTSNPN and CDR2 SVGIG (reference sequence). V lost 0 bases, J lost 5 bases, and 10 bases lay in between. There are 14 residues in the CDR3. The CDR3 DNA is TGTGCCTGGAGTGTATCGCAGGCAAATGAAAAACTGTTTTTT. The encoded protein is CAWSVSQANEKLFF.

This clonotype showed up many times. CDR3 bases: TGTGCCAGCAGCGGAGGGACAGGGGTAGTCTACACCTTC. Protein sequence: CASSGGTGVVYTF. The chain uses TRBV5-6 and TRBJ1-2; 10 positions agree with TRBD1. The CDR3 extends over 13 amino acids. V lost 4 bases to trimming and J lost 10 bases; unmatched junction nucleotides: 7. Germline V lookup: CDR1 SGHDT, CDR2 YYEEEE. Full variable domain (rest looked up from reference TRBV5-6 and TRBJ1-2): DAGVTQSPTHLIKTRGQQVTLRCSPKSGHDTVSWYQQALGQGPQFIFQYYEEEERQRGNFPDRFSGHQFPNYSSELNVNALLLGDSALYLCASSGGTGVVYTFGSGTRLTVV.